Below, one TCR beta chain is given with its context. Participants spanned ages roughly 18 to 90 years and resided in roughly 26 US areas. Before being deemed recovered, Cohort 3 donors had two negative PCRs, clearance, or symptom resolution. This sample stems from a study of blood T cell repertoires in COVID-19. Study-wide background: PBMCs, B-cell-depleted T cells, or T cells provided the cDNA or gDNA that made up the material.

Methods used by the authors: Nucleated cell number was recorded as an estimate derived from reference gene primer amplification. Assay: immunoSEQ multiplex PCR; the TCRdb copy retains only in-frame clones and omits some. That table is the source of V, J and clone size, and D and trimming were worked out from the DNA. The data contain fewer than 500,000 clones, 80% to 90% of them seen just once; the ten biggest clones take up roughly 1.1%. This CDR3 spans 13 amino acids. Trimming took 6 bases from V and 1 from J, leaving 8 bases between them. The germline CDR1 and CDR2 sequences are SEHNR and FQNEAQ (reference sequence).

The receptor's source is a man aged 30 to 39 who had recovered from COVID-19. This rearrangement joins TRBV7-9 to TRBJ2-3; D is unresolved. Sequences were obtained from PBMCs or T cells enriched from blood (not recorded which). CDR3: CASSPQGTDTQYF. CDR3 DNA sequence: TGTGCCAGCAGTCCCCAGGGCACAGATACGCAGTATTTT.